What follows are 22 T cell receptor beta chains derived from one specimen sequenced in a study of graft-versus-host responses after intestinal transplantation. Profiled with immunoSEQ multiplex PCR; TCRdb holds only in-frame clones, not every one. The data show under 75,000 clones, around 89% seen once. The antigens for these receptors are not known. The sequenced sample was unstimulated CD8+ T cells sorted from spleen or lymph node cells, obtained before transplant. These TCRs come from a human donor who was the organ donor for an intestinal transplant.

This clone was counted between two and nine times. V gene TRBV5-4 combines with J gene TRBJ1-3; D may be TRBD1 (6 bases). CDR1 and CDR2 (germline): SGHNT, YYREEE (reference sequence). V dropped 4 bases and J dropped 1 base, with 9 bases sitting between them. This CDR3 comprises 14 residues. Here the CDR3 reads CASSQDRSGNTIYF. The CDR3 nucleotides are TGTGCCAGCAGCCAAGACAGGTCTGGAAACACCATATATTTT.

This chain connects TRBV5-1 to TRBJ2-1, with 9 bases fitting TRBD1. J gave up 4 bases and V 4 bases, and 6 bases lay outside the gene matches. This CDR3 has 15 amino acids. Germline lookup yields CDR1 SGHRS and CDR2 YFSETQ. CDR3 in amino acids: CASSPRQGGYNEQFF. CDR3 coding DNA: TGCGCCAGCAGCCCTCGACAGGGGGGTTACAATGAGCAGTTCTTC.

DNA for the CDR3: TGTGCCACCAGCAGACCAGGGAGGGACACTGAAGCTTTCTTT. Translation: CATSRPGRDTEAFF. The chain combines TRBV15 with TRBJ1-1, with D possibly being TRBD1 (5 bases). Germline V gene lookup returns CDR1 LNHNV and CDR2 YYDKDF (reference sequence). The CDR3 length is 14 residues. Trimming pared 2 bases from V and 3 bases from J, leaving 10 bases between.

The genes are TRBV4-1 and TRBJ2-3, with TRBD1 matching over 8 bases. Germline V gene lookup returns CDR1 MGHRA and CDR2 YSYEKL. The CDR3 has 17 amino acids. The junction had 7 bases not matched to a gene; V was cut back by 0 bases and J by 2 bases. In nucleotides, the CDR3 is TGCGCCAGCAGCCAAGATGAGGGGGACAGGCTCACAGATACGCAGTATTTT. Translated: CASSQDEGDRLTDTQYF.

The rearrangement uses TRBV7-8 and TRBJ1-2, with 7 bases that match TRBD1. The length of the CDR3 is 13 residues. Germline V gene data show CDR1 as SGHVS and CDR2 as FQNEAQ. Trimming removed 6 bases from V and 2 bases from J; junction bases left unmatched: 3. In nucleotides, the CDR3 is TGTGCCAGCAGTTCAGGGGGGAACTATGGCTACACCTTC. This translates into CASSSGGNYGYTF.

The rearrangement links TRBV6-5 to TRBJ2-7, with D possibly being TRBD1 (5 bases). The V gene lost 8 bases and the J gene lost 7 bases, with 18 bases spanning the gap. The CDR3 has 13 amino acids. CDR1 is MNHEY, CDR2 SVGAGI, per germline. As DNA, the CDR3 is TGTGCCAGCCGGAACCCAGACAGCTCTGAGCAGTACGTC. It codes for CASRNPDSSEQYV.

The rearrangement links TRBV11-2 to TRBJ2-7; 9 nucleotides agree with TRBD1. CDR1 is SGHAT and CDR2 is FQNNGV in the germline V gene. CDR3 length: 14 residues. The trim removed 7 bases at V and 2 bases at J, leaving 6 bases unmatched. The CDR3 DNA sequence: TGTGCCAGCATCAGACAGGGGGTCCCCTACGAGCAGTACGTC. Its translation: CASIRQGVPYEQYV.

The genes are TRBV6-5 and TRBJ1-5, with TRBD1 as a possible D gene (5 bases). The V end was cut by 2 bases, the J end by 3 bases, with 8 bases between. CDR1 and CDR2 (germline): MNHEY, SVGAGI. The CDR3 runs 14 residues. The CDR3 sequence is CASSYDRTNQPQHF. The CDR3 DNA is TGTGCCAGCAGTTACGACAGAACCAATCAGCCCCAGCATTTT.

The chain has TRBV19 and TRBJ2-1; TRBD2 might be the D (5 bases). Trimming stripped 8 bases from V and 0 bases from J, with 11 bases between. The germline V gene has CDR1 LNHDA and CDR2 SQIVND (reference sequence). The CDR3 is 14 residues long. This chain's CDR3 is CASRASISYNEQFF. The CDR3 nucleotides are TGTGCCAGTCGGGCTAGCATCTCCTACAATGAGCAGTTCTTC.

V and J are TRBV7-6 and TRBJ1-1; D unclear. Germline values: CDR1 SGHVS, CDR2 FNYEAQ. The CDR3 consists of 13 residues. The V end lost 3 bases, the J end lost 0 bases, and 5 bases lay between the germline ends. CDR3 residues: CASSFGLNTEAFF. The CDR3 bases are TGTGCCAGCAGCTTTGGCCTGAACACTGAAGCTTTCTTT. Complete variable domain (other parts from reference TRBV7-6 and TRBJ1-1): GAGVSQSPRYKVTKRGQDVALRCDPISGHVSLYWYRQALGQGPEFLTYFNYEAQQDKSGLPNDRFSAERPEGSISTLTIQRTEQRDSAMYRCASSFGLNTEAFFGQGTRLTVV.

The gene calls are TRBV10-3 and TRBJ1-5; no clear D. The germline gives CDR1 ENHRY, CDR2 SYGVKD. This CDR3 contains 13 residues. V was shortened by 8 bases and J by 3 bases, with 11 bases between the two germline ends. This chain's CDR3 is CAIGEDLNQPQHF. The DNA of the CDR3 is TGTGCCATCGGGGAGGATCTCAATCAGCCCCAGCATTTT.

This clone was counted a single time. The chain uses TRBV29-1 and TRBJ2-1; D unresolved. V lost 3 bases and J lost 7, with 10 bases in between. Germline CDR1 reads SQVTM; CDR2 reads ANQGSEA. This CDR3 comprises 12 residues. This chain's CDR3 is CSVEPSRNEQFF. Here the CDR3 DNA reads TGCAGCGTTGAGCCCTCCCGGAATGAGCAGTTCTTC.

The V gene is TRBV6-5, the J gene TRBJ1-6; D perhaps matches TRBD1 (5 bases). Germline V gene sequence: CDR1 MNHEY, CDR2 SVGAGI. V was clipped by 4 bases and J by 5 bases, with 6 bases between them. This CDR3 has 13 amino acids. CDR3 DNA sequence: TGTGCCAGCAGTTTGGGGCATAATTCACCCCTCCACTTT. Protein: CASSLGHNSPLHF.

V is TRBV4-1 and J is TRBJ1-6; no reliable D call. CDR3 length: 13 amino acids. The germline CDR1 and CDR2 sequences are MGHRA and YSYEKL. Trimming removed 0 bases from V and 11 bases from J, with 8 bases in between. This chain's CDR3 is CASSQEIRAPLHF. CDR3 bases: TGCGCCAGCAGCCAAGAGATAAGAGCACCCCTCCACTTT.

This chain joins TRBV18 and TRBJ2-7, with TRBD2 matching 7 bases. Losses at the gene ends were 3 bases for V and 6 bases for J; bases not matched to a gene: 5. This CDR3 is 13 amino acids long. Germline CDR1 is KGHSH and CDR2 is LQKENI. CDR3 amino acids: CASSPSGGGEQYV. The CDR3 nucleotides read TGTGCCAGCTCACCTTCTGGGGGGGGCGAGCAGTACGTC.

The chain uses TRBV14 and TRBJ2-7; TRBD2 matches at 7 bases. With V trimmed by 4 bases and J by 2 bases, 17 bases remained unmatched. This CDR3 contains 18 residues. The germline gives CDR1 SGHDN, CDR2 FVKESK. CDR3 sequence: CASSLGAGLPSSAYEQYV. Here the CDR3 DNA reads TGTGCCAGCAGCCTTGGGGCGGGACTACCTTCGTCAGCCTACGAGCAGTACGTC.

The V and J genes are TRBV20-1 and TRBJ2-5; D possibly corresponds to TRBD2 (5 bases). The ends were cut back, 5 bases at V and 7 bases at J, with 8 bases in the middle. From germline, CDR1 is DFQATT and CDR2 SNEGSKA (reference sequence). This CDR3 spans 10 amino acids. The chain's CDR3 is CSAQEGTQYF. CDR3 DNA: TGCAGTGCTCAAGAGGGGACCCAGTACTTC.

CDR3 nucleotide sequence: TGTGCCAGCAGCTTCGGCAGGGGTAATCAGCCCCAGCATTTT. Residues: CASSFGRGNQPQHF. The V and J genes are TRBV5-6 and TRBJ1-5, with a tentative D call TRBD1 (6 bases). V was clipped by 2 bases and J by 4 bases, with 10 bases between them. The CDR3 is 14 residues long. Germline V gene sequence: CDR1 SGHDT, CDR2 YYEEEE.

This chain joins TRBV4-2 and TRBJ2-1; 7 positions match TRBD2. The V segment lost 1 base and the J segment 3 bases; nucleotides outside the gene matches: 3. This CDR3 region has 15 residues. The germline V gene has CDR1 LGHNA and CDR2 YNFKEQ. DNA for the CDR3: TGTGCCAGCAGCCAAGGGACTAGTGGCTACAATGAGCAGTTCTTC. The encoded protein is CASSQGTSGYNEQFF.

CDR3 sequence reads: CASSLSPGTNYGYTF. In DNA form, the CDR3 reads TGTGCCAGCAGCTTAAGTCCAGGGACTAACTATGGCTACACCTTC. The rearrangement joins TRBV7-3 to TRBJ1-2; weak D call: TRBD1 (5 bases). CDR3 size: 15 residues. Trimming stripped 1 base from V and 0 bases from J, with 9 bases between. Germline loops: CDR1 SGHTA, CDR2 FQGTGA.

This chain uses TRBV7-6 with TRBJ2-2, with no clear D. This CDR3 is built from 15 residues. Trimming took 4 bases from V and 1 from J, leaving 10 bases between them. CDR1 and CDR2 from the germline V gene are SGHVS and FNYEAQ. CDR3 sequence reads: CASSSRTVNTGELFF. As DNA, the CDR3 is TGTGCCAGCAGCTCGAGAACGGTGAACACCGGGGAGCTGTTTTTT.

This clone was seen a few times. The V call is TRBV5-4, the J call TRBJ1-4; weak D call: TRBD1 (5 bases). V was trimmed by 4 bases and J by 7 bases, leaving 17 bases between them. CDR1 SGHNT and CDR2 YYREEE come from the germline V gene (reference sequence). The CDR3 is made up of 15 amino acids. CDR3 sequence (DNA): TGTGCCAGCAGCCCAACGCGGGGGGTGGGTGAAAAACTGTTTTTT. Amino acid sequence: CASSPTRGVGEKLFF.